Sequencing of this T cell receptor (beta chain) was carried out in a study of shared clonotypes between healthy human individuals. Overall study: Donors consisted of two women and a few men between 18 and 49.

Naive-designated CD8 cells lacked CD45RO, were positively enriched for CCR7, and omitted terminally differentiated effector memory CD45RA+ cells. The protocol was immunoSEQ multiplex PCR, while the TCRdb copy is restricted to in-frame clones and leaves out a portion. Here the sample spans roughly 2.1 million clones, around 93% being singletons. The CDR3 covers 18 residues. Germline CDR1 is SGHTA and CDR2 is FQGNSA. Trimming stripped 3 bases from V and 0 bases from J, with 19 bases between. This chain uses TRBV7-2 with TRBJ2-3; no clear D gene. This receptor was obtained from a man between 18 and 29 years old in good health. Some clones in this sample may be carry-over from other donors' samples. The sample comprised naive CD8+ T cells from PBMCs. The DNA for the CDR3 is TGTGCCAGCAGCTTCACGGAAGTCATAACTTTTAGCACAGATACGCAGTATTTT. Protein product: CASSFTEVITFSTDTQYF.